A single TCR beta chain is shown here with its context. These data belong to a study of OX40 agonist ivuxolimab in advanced cancers. The overall study: Those treated in dose escalation had hepatocellular carcinoma, melanoma, renal cell cancer or head and neck cancer.

There are 11 residues in the CDR3. Germline V gives CDR1 SGHVS, CDR2 FQNEAQ. Trimming cost V 2 bases and J 5 bases, with 2 bases left between them. Sequenced by immunoSEQ multiplex PCR; TCRdb stores in-frame clones only, minus some. This sample has roughly 60,000 clones, with about 91% found just once. This sequence joins TRBV7-8 and TRBJ2-3; D is unresolved. The source material was CD4+ or CD8+ T cells sorted from blood, sampled in a trial of the OX40 agonist ivuxolimab. This receptor was identified in an adult with an advanced solid tumor such as melanoma, head and neck, liver or kidney cancer. CDR3 sequence (DNA): TGTGCCAGCAGCTTAAGAGATACGCAGTATTTT. It encodes CASSLRDTQYF.